What follows are 30 T cell receptor beta chains derived from one specimen sequenced in a study of memory CD4+ T cells and cytomegalovirus serostatus. Single viable CD3+CD4+CD8-CD45RO+ cells were sorted as the memory CD4+ T cells. Produced via immunoSEQ multiplex PCR; TCRdb's table is partial and in-frame only. The repertoire holds more than 45,000 clones, under 90% seen once, with about 0.6% in the top ten. The sample comprised memory CD4+ T cells from blood. These receptor sequences come from an adult in good health and CMV-seronegative.

J is TRBJ2-3 and V is TRBV5-1; 8 bases map to TRBD1. Germline loops: CDR1 SGHRS, CDR2 YFSETQ. The CDR3 sequence is 14 residues long. V was clipped by 4 bases and J by 2 bases; unmatched bases: 3. In DNA, the CDR3 is TGCGCCAGCAGCCCGGGACAGGCCACAGATACGCAGTATTTT. This gives the protein CASSPGQATDTQYF.

The V call is TRBV7-9, the J call TRBJ1-2; the match to TRBD1 covers 7 bases. The ends lost 2 bases at V and 4 bases at J; junction bases unmatched: 13. Germline CDR1 is SEHNR and CDR2 is FQNEAQ (reference sequence). The CDR3 is 17 residues long. The chain's CDR3 is CASSLSPEGASVYGYTF. CDR3 sequence (DNA): TGTGCCAGCAGCTTATCCCCCGAGGGGGCAAGTGTCTATGGCTACACCTTC.

The chain links TRBV19 to TRBJ1-2; D is unclear. With 0 bases removed from V and 2 bases from J, the gap between germline ends came to 4 bases. The CDR3 spans 13 residues. CDR1 and CDR2 from the germline V gene are LNHDA and SQIVND (reference sequence). The CDR3 DNA sequence: TGTGCCAGTAGTATAGATACCAACTATGGCTACACCTTC. Protein: CASSIDTNYGYTF.

This rearrangement joins TRBV5-4 to TRBJ2-7, with D possibly called TRBD1 or TRBD2 (6 bases each). The CDR3 is 13 residues long. Germline loops: CDR1 SGHNT, CDR2 YYREEE (reference sequence). Between the trimmed V and J ends, which lost 7 bases and 6 bases, there was a span of 17 bases. CDR3 loop: CASSSGAGGEQYF. CDR3 in DNA: TGTGCCAGCTCGTCGGGGGCGGGCGGCGAGCAGTACTTC.

J is TRBJ1-4 and V is TRBV19; unclear D gene. Trimming stripped 3 bases from V and 4 bases from J, with 6 bases between. This CDR3 has 13 residues. Looked up from germline, CDR1 is LNHDA and CDR2 is SQIVND (reference sequence). The CDR3 sequence is CASSMGNNEKLFF. In DNA form, the CDR3 reads TGTGCCAGTAGTATGGGAAATAATGAAAAACTGTTTTTT.

A single count supports this clone. The chain joins TRBV19 to TRBJ2-7; no firm D call. V shed 3 bases and J shed 7 bases, with 13 bases lying between them. Germline V gene data show CDR1 as LNHDA and CDR2 as SQIVND (reference sequence). CDR3 size: 13 residues. This chain's CDR3 is CASSIQGRREQYF. The CDR3 nucleotides are TGTGCCAGTAGTATTCAAGGGCGCCGGGAGCAGTACTTC. The full variable domain, completed using reference TRBV19 and TRBJ2-7, is DGGITQSPKYLFRKEGQNVTLSCEQNLNHDAMYWYRQDPGQGLRLIYYSQIVNDFQKGDIAEGYSVSREKKESFPLTVTSAQKNPTAFYLCASSIQGRREQYFGPGTRLTVT.

This rearrangement joins TRBV7-2 to TRBJ2-7, with D uncertain. Germline CDR1 reads SGHTA; CDR2 reads FQGNSA. V was cut by 3 bases and J by 2 bases, with 11 bases left in between. This CDR3 contains 14 residues. The CDR3 sequence: CASSFHQGPYEQYF. Here the CDR3 DNA reads TGTGCCAGCAGCTTCCACCAAGGCCCCTACGAGCAGTACTTC.

The chain employs TRBV7-9 and TRBJ2-2; 11 bases match TRBD2. The CDR3 runs 16 residues. The trim removed 3 bases at V and 4 bases at J, leaving 4 bases unmatched. CDR1 is SEHNR and CDR2 is FQNEAQ in the germline V gene (reference sequence). CDR3 residues: CASSFTSGGPTGELFF. As DNA, the CDR3 is TGTGCCAGCAGCTTTACTAGCGGGGGCCCCACCGGGGAGCTGTTTTTT.

CDR3 protein: CASSPTGSGANVLTF. The CDR3 DNA follows: TGTGCCAGCAGCCCGACAGGGTCTGGGGCCAACGTCCTGACTTTC. V usage is TRBV11-3 and J usage is TRBJ2-6; 7 bases are shared with TRBD1. The ends lost 5 bases at V and 1 base at J; junction bases unmatched: 2. The CDR3 is 15 amino acids. Germline lookup yields CDR1 SGHNT and CDR2 YENEEA. The full variable domain, completed using reference TRBV11-3 and TRBJ2-6, is EAGVVQSPRYKIIEKKQPVAFWCNPISGHNTLYWYLQNLGQGPELLIRYENEEAVDDSQLPKDRFSAERLKGVDSTLKIQPAELGDSAVYLCASSPTGSGANVLTFGAGSRLTVL.

The V call is TRBV20-1, the J call TRBJ2-1; perhaps TRBD2 as D (5 bases). This CDR3 has 11 residues. Trimming stripped 4 bases from V and 10 bases from J, with 11 bases between. The germline V gene has CDR1 DFQATT and CDR2 SNEGSKA (reference sequence). The CDR3 coding sequence is TGCAGTGCTACGACTACGGCCGAGCAGTTCTTC. This codes for CSATTTAEQFF.

The chain uses TRBV2 and TRBJ2-4; D perhaps matches TRBD2 (5 bases). V was shortened by 4 bases and J by 6 bases, with 16 bases between the two germline ends. Germline V CDR1 and CDR2: SNHLY, FYNNEI. The CDR3 totals 15 residues. The CDR3, as DNA: TGTGCCAGCAGTGTATCAGCTAGCCCTGGAAACATTCAGTACTTC. It codes for CASSVSASPGNIQYF.

The genes are TRBV18 and TRBJ1-2, with a tentative D call TRBD1 (5 bases). The CDR3 runs to 15 residues. CDR1 and CDR2 from the germline V gene are KGHSH and LQKENI. The V gene lost 4 bases and the J gene lost 3 bases, with 15 bases spanning the gap. CDR3: CASSLGGGSDYGYTF. CDR3 in DNA: TGTGCCAGCTCACTTGGTGGGGGATCCGACTATGGCTACACCTTC.

This clone turned up a few times. The gene calls are TRBV5-1 and TRBJ1-3; no reliable D call. CDR1 and CDR2 from the germline V gene are SGHRS and YFSETQ. Between the trimmed V and J ends, which lost 0 bases and 4 bases, there was a span of 11 bases. The CDR3 has 15 amino acids. The CDR3 protein is CASSLGAAGGNTIYF. CDR3 DNA sequence: TGCGCCAGCAGCTTGGGGGCCGCGGGAGGAAACACCATATATTTT.

This chain links TRBV5-8 with TRBJ1-2; no firm D call. Germline loops: CDR1 SGHTS, CDR2 YDEGEE. Trimming left V 2 bases short and J 0 bases short, with 14 bases between. The CDR3 totals 16 residues. The CDR3 sequence is CASSFLFRQSNYGYTF. The DNA of the CDR3 is TGTGCCAGCAGCTTTTTATTCAGGCAATCTAACTATGGCTACACCTTC.

This clone occurred once. The chain recombines TRBV6-5 with TRBJ2-5, with 8 bases matching TRBD1. V lost 8 bases and J lost 4; bases outside the gene matches: 9. The CDR3 is made up of 14 amino acids. Looked up from germline, CDR1 is MNHEY and CDR2 is SVGAGI. CDR3 nucleotides: TGTGCCAGCCATCGGGACAGGCAGAGAGAGACCCAGTACTTC. Translating it yields CASHRDRQRETQYF.

J is TRBJ1-1 and V is TRBV30; D possibly corresponds to TRBD1 (6 bases). The V gene's germline CDR1 is GTSNPN and CDR2 SVGIG (reference sequence). The CDR3 has 14 amino acids. Trimming removed 4 bases at V and 6 bases at J, with 18 bases between. CDR3 nucleotides: TGTGCCTGGAATATTGGACAGTCCGTCCCTGAAGCTTTCTTT. It codes for CAWNIGQSVPEAFF.

This chain links TRBV30 with TRBJ2-7; 7 bases align to TRBD1. CDR3 size: 12 residues. The germline V gene encodes CDR1 GTSNPN and CDR2 SVGIG (reference sequence). With V trimmed by 5 bases and J by 4 bases, 5 bases remained unmatched. The CDR3 DNA reads as TGTGCCTGGGCCTCGACAGGGTACGAGCAGTACTTC. Translation gives CAWASTGYEQYF.

The V gene is TRBV19, the J gene TRBJ1-5; TRBD1 matches at 7 bases. The V and J ends lost 8 bases and 1 base, in that order; junction bases with no gene match: 8. Germline V lookup: CDR1 LNHDA, CDR2 SQIVND (reference sequence). This CDR3 region has 15 residues. CDR3 loop: CASDTTGPSNQPQHF. CDR3 coding DNA: TGTGCCAGTGATACGACAGGGCCGAGCAATCAGCCCCAGCATTTT.

This chain uses TRBV14 with TRBJ1-1; the D is unclear. Trimming cost V 6 bases and J 3 bases, with 17 bases left between them. The V gene's germline CDR1 is SGHDN and CDR2 FVKESK. The CDR3 contains 15 residues. DNA for the CDR3: TGTGCCAGCAGTCTCCGGTCTGGGAGGGACACTGAAGCTTTCTTT. Translated: CASSLRSGRDTEAFF.

This chain connects TRBV2 to TRBJ2-1; 12 bases map to TRBD2. V was pared by 1 base and J by 5 bases, with 3 bases of the junction left unmatched. The CDR3 is 16 residues long. Germline CDR1 reads SNHLY; CDR2 reads FYNNEI. DNA for the CDR3: TGTGCCAGCAGTGAAGGACTAGCGGGGGCCGACAATGAGCAGTTCTTC. This sequence encodes CASSEGLAGADNEQFF.

The chain carries TRBV7-8 and TRBJ1-3; the D is unclear. Germline V lookup: CDR1 SGHVS, CDR2 FQNEAQ. This CDR3 has 13 residues. Trimming cost V 6 bases and J 4 bases, with 10 bases left between them. CDR3: CASRAGYGNTIYF. In DNA form, the CDR3 reads TGTGCCAGCAGAGCAGGTTACGGAAACACCATATATTTT.

CDR3 sequence reads: CASHKGSANYGYTF. CDR3 DNA sequence: TGTGCCAGTCATAAGGGTTCAGCAAACTATGGCTACACCTTC. The J gene is TRBJ1-2, the V gene TRBV19; D uncertain. Deletions cut 8 bases from V and 2 bases from J, with 15 bases between. CDR1 is LNHDA and CDR2 is SQIVND in the germline V gene (reference sequence). CDR3 size: 14 residues.

The V gene is TRBV7-2, the J gene TRBJ2-1; D could derive from TRBD1 or TRBD2 (6 bases each). The CDR3 runs to 14 residues. V shed 2 bases and J shed 10 bases, with 15 bases lying between them. The germline gives CDR1 SGHTA, CDR2 FQGNSA. CDR3 protein: CASSLTGAWEEQFF. As DNA, the CDR3 is TGTGCCAGCAGCTTAACGGGGGCTTGGGAGGAGCAGTTCTTC. Looking up the rest from reference TRBV7-2 and TRBJ2-1 gives the full variable domain: GAGVSQSPSNKVTEKGKDVELRCDPISGHTALYWYRQSLGQGLEFLIYFQGNSAPDKSGLPSDRFSAERTGGSVSTLTIQRTQQEDSAVYLCASSLTGAWEEQFFGPGTRLTVL.

CDR3 in DNA: TGTGCCAGCAGTGATATAGGTCCGGGAGCCCAGCATTTT. This gives the protein CASSDIGPGAQHF. The chain has TRBV6-5 and TRBJ1-5; D not resolved. This CDR3 has 13 residues. With 5 bases removed from V and 11 bases from J, the gap between germline ends came to 16 bases. Germline V lookup: CDR1 MNHEY, CDR2 SVGAGI.

The chain employs TRBV6-9 and TRBJ2-1; 7 bases are shared with TRBD2. Germline trimming cut 3 bases from V and 2 bases from J; bases unmatched to any gene: 4. Looked up from germline, CDR1 is MNHGY and CDR2 is SVAAGI. The CDR3 has 15 residues. The CDR3 region has the DNA TGTGCCAGCAGTTACGGGGGGATTCCCTACAATGAGCAGTTCTTC. Translation: CASSYGGIPYNEQFF.

Within the sample, this clone is medium-sized. This chain uses TRBV7-9 with TRBJ1-4, with 8 bases fitting TRBD1. J lost 9 bases, V lost 11 bases, and 8 bases had no gene match. Germline assignment: CDR1 SEHNR and CDR2 FQNEAQ (reference sequence). The CDR3 spans 12 residues. The CDR3 bases are TGTGCCGGACAAGGACAGGGACAAAAACTGTTTTTT. This encodes CAGQGQGQKLFF.

The chain couples TRBV2 to TRBJ2-3; D is possibly TRBD2 (6 bases). The CDR3 loop spans 13 amino acids. Trimming stripped 8 bases from V and 4 bases from J, with 13 bases between. Germline CDR1 SNHLY, CDR2 FYNNEI. The CDR3 here is CASGGMQADTQYF. DNA of the CDR3: TGTGCCAGCGGGGGGATGCAGGCAGATACGCAGTATTTT.

The chain links TRBV6-1 to TRBJ1-5, with D perhaps TRBD1 (5 bases). The germline V gene encodes CDR1 MNHNS and CDR2 SASEGT. The CDR3 consists of 13 residues. Trimming shortened V by 2 bases and J by 9 bases, and 11 bases separated the two germline ends. CDR3 residues: CASSESQGVPQHF. The CDR3 nucleotides read TGTGCCAGCAGTGAATCCCAGGGTGTGCCCCAGCATTTT.

The J gene is TRBJ1-4, the V gene TRBV2; D ambiguous. CDR3 length: 12 amino acids. The V gene lost 6 bases and the J gene lost 8 bases, with 10 bases spanning the gap. Germline V CDR1 and CDR2: SNHLY, FYNNEI. CDR3 DNA sequence: TGTGCCAGCAGCGCCGGAGGGGAAAAACTGTTTTTT. This encodes CASSAGGEKLFF.

A few counts support this clone. This chain joins TRBV15 and TRBJ1-5; 11 nucleotides agree with TRBD1. Germline V gene data show CDR1 as LNHNV and CDR2 as YYDKDF (reference sequence). Trimming at V came to 0 bases and at J to 2 bases, leaving 3 bases not matched to a gene. There are 17 residues in the CDR3. CDR3 nucleotide sequence: TGTGCCACCAGCAGAGATGAGGACAGGGGGCGCAATCAGCCCCAGCATTTT. This sequence encodes CATSRDEDRGRNQPQHF.